These 32 T cell receptor beta chains were sequenced from one sample in a study of shared clonotypes between healthy human individuals. The method was immunoSEQ multiplex PCR; TCRdb's version includes in-frame clones alone and lacks a portion of them. The repertoire holds some 2.4 million clones, with 80% to 95% as singletons. The sample consisted of naive CD4+ T cells from PBMCs. As for subset: CD45RA+ positively selected. The receptors here all came from a man aged 18 to 30 in good health. Some clones in this sample may be carry-over from other donors' samples.

This chain joins TRBV25-1 and TRBJ2-7, with 10 nucleotides matching TRBD1. This CDR3 has 14 residues. CDR1 is MGHDK, CDR2 SYGVNS, per germline. The V and J ends lost 4 bases and 4 bases, in that order; junction bases with no gene match: 4. The CDR3 sequence: CASSATGGAYEQYF. The CDR3 region has the DNA TGTGCCAGCAGTGCGACAGGGGGCGCGTACGAGCAGTACTTC.

This clone was detected only once. V usage is TRBV21-1 and J usage is TRBJ1-2. TRBV21-1 is an annotated pseudogene. CDR3 length equals 15 residues. Written as DNA, the CDR3 is TGTGCCAGCAGCGCTCGATCAAGGTGGGAGTCGGGCTACACCTTC. Its protein is CASSARSRWESGYTF.

The gene calls are TRBV7-3 and TRBJ2-7; 7 nucleotides line up with TRBD2. Trimming took 2 bases from V and 3 from J; bases not matched to a gene: 4. The CDR3 spans 14 residues. CDR1 is SGHTA and CDR2 is FQGTGA in the germline V gene. DNA of the CDR3: TGTGCCAGCAGCTTAGCGGGAGAAAACTACGAGCAGTACTTC. Encoded protein: CASSLAGENYEQYF.

The rearrangement links TRBV11-2 to TRBJ2-7; 7 bases fit TRBD1. J was trimmed by 5 bases and V by 3 bases; bases with no gene match: 7. Germline V gives CDR1 SGHAT, CDR2 FQNNGV. This CDR3 contains 14 residues. CDR3 coding DNA: TGTGCCAGCAGCTTGTACAGGGGACGGGACGAGCAGTACTTC. It codes for CASSLYRGRDEQYF. Full variable domain (missing parts from reference TRBV11-2 and TRBJ2-7): EAGVAQSPRYKIIEKRQSVAFWCNPISGHATLYWYQQILGQGPKLLIQFQNNGVVDDSQLPKDRFSAERLKGVDSTLKIQPAKLEDSAVYLCASSLYRGRDEQYFGPGTRLTVT.

The genes are TRBV21-1 and TRBJ2-7. TRBV21-1 is a pseudogene. This CDR3 has 15 amino acids. CDR3 residues: CASSPSVRGTYEQYF. As DNA, the CDR3 is TGTGCCAGCAGCCCCTCCGTGAGGGGAACCTACGAGCAGTACTTC.

Written as DNA, the CDR3 is TGTGCCAGCAGTTTTAGCGGGAGGCCGGGTAATGAGCAGTTCTTC. It translates to CASSFSGRPGNEQFF. The chain recombines TRBV6-6 with TRBJ2-1; 10 bases match TRBD2. V gave up 4 bases and J gave up 7 bases; unmatched junction bases: 7. This CDR3 contains 15 residues. The germline V gene has CDR1 MNHNY and CDR2 SVGAGI (reference sequence).

This clone came up once. The CDR3 DNA reads as TGTGCCAGCAGCTCTCCGGGCGGGGCTGAGGGCTACACTGAAGCTTTCTTT. Protein sequence: CASSSPGGAEGYTEAFF. The V call is TRBV7-9, the J call TRBJ1-1; tentatively, D is TRBD1 (5 bases). The CDR3 sequence is 17 residues long. The V end lost 4 bases, the J end lost 3 bases, and 21 bases lay between the germline ends. Germline lookup yields CDR1 SEHNR and CDR2 FQNEAQ (reference sequence).

The CDR3 loop is CASSSLETSGSYEQYF. In DNA, the CDR3 is TGTGCCAGCTCATCACTGGAGACTAGCGGTTCCTACGAGCAGTACTTC. The rearrangement links TRBV18 to TRBJ2-7; 9 bases fit TRBD2. The length of the CDR3 is 16 residues. V lost 5 bases to trimming and J lost 1 base; unmatched junction nucleotides: 9. Germline V gene sequence: CDR1 KGHSH, CDR2 LQKENI.

The CDR3 protein is CASSNLGQYPYEQYF. CDR3 nucleotide sequence: TGTGCCAGCAGTAACCTGGGACAGTACCCCTACGAGCAGTACTTC. The genes are TRBV28 and TRBJ2-7, with 7 bases fitting TRBD1. This CDR3 is built from 15 residues. J gave up 2 bases and V 5 bases, and 9 bases lay outside the gene matches. Germline V gives CDR1 MDHEN, CDR2 SYDVKM.

The chain employs TRBV7-4 and TRBJ1-2; TRBD1 matches 8 bases. V dropped 1 base and J dropped 2; count of bases not matched to a gene: 9. From germline, CDR1 is SGHVT and CDR2 SQSDAQ. This CDR3 has 17 residues. The CDR3 region has the DNA TGTGCCAGCAGCTTAGTCCCCCGGACAGGGAAAAACTATGGCTACACCTTC. This encodes CASSLVPRTGKNYGYTF.

This clone has a handful of counts. Other DNA sequences of this sample code for an identical CDR3. The chain couples TRBV9 to TRBJ2-5; the D gene could be TRBD1 or TRBD2 (5 bases each). V was clipped by 4 bases and J by 2 bases, with 9 bases between them. The CDR3 totals 13 residues. Germline V gene data show CDR1 as SGDLS and CDR2 as YYNGEE. For the CDR3, the DNA is TGTGCCAGCAGCCCGGGACCACAAGAGACCCAGTACTTC. This encodes CASSPGPQETQYF.

With regard to this clone: The sample contains more than one DNA sequence encoding this CDR3. The rearrangement joins TRBV20-1 to TRBJ2-3; 7 bases fit TRBD1. The V gene's germline CDR1 is DFQATT and CDR2 SNEGSKA (reference sequence). This CDR3 comprises 11 residues. Losses at the gene ends were 5 bases for V and 6 bases for J; bases not matched to a gene: 2. In DNA form, the CDR3 reads TGCAGTGCTCCACAGGGGGATACGCAGTATTTT. Translated, it gives CSAPQGDTQYF.

The chain is built from TRBV30 and TRBJ2-5, with a tentative D call TRBD2 (6 bases). V dropped 2 bases and J dropped 5 bases, with 9 bases sitting between them. CDR3 length: 12 amino acids. Germline loops: CDR1 GTSNPN, CDR2 SVGIG (reference sequence). The CDR3 DNA follows: TGTGCCTGGAGTACGGCGGGGGAGACCCAGTACTTC. This encodes CAWSTAGETQYF.

This clone was found once. The chain recombines TRBV9 with TRBJ2-2; 7 nucleotides match TRBD2. This CDR3 is 18 amino acids long. Germline values: CDR1 SGDLS, CDR2 YYNGEE. J lost 4 bases, V lost 0 bases, and 12 bases had no gene match. The CDR3 coding sequence is TGTGCCAGCAGCGTAGGGGCCTTTGTGGGAGGGCTCACCGGGGAGCTGTTTTTT. Encoded protein: CASSVGAFVGGLTGELFF.

The chain joins TRBV7-3 to TRBJ2-5, with a weak D call TRBD2 (6 bases). This CDR3 has 16 residues. V lost 2 bases and J 2 bases, leaving 15 bases between the germline ends. Germline assignment: CDR1 SGHTA and CDR2 FQGTGA. DNA of the CDR3: TGTGCCAGCAGCTTATTGTCGGGAGCCCTGCAAGAGACCCAGTACTTC. This translates into CASSLLSGALQETQYF.

The chain employs TRBV27 and TRBJ1-4, with unresolved D. The CDR3 contains 16 residues. Germline lookup yields CDR1 MNHEY and CDR2 SMNVEV (reference sequence). Trimming shortened V by 5 bases and J by 7 bases, and 20 bases separated the two germline ends. CDR3 sequence: CASSPRTIYGGEKLFF. For the CDR3, the DNA is TGTGCCAGCAGTCCAAGAACTATCTACGGAGGTGAAAAACTGTTTTTT.

The chain employs TRBV7-8 and TRBJ1-2; weak D call: TRBD1 (5 bases). CDR3 length equals 15 residues. Germline V lookup: CDR1 SGHVS, CDR2 FQNEAQ. Deletions cut 5 bases from V and 7 bases from J, with 20 bases between. CDR3 DNA sequence: TGTGCCAGCAGCCTCATACCACGGGACCCTTCTGGCTACACCTTC. This gives the protein CASSLIPRDPSGYTF.

V gene TRBV15 combines with J gene TRBJ2-5; D is possibly TRBD2 (6 bases). Looked up from germline, CDR1 is LNHNV and CDR2 is YYDKDF (reference sequence). Trimming took off 8 bases at V and 2 bases at J, with 9 bases between the two ends. This CDR3 is built from 12 residues. CDR3 sequence reads: CATGAGQETQYF. DNA of the CDR3: TGTGCCACCGGTGCGGGGCAAGAGACCCAGTACTTC.

This clone was found once. The chain joins TRBV2 to TRBJ2-5; D is uncertain. This CDR3 region has 16 residues. Germline lookup yields CDR1 SNHLY and CDR2 FYNNEI. Trimming took 6 bases from V and 0 from J, leaving 17 bases between them. The CDR3 sequence is CASRAFLTVYQETQYF. Written as DNA, the CDR3 is TGTGCCAGCAGGGCTTTCCTGACGGTGTACCAAGAGACCCAGTACTTC.

The chain couples TRBV28 to TRBJ2-3; either TRBD1 or TRBD2 may fit D (5 bases each). The CDR3 is made up of 14 amino acids. Trimming took 8 bases from V and 3 from J, leaving 15 bases between them. CDR1 is MDHEN and CDR2 is SYDVKM in the germline V gene. CDR3 DNA: TGTGCCAGCGTGGGGGTGGGGAAAACAGATACGCAGTATTTT. This sequence encodes CASVGVGKTDTQYF.

J is TRBJ2-5 and V is TRBV19, with a weak D call TRBD1 (7 bases). The CDR3 sequence is 13 residues long. Per germline, CDR1 LNHDA and CDR2 SQIVND (reference sequence). The V end was cut by 6 bases, the J end by 4 bases, with 12 bases between. CDR3 in amino acids: CASRNRGGETQYF. DNA of the CDR3: TGTGCCAGTAGGAACAGGGGAGGAGAGACCCAGTACTTC.

V and J are TRBV28 and TRBJ2-7; TRBD1 might be the D (5 bases). CDR3 length: 14 amino acids. V lost 2 bases and J lost 6, with 14 bases in between. Germline CDR1 is MDHEN and CDR2 is SYDVKM. CDR3 sequence reads: CASSLPPGRGEQYF. The CDR3 bases are TGTGCCAGCAGTTTACCCCCAGGGCGCGGCGAGCAGTACTTC.

The gene calls are TRBV4-1 and TRBJ2-1; TRBD1 is a possible D gene (6 bases). V lost 0 bases and J lost 9, with 21 bases in between. Germline lookup yields CDR1 MGHRA and CDR2 YSYEKL. This CDR3 has 17 residues. The CDR3 coding sequence is TGCGCCAGCAGCCAAGATTGGGGACAAACAAAAGGGGGTGAGCAGTTCTTC. Protein: CASSQDWGQTKGGEQFF.

This chain uses TRBV4-2 with TRBJ2-4; 8 nucleotides line up with TRBD1. Germline trimming cut 0 bases from V and 6 bases from J; bases unmatched to any gene: 13. Germline V gene lookup returns CDR1 LGHNA and CDR2 YNFKEQ. This CDR3 has 18 amino acids. The CDR3 nucleotides read TGTGCCAGCAGCCAAGATCATTTCGGACAGGGTGCCCCAAACATTCAGTACTTC. The encoded protein is CASSQDHFGQGAPNIQYF.

The chain has TRBV19 and TRBJ2-3, with unresolved D. This CDR3 has 13 amino acids. The germline V and J ends were trimmed by 5 bases and 2 bases, with 8 bases remaining between them. CDR1 is LNHDA, CDR2 SQIVND, per germline (reference sequence). The CDR3 bases are TGTGCCAGTAGTTTTCAGCCCACAGATACGCAGTATTTT. It yields the protein CASSFQPTDTQYF.

The CDR3 DNA is TGTGCCAGCAGCGTAGGTCCTAGCGGGAGTCGCGAGACCCAGTACTTC. It encodes CASSVGPSGSRETQYF. V gene TRBV9 combines with J gene TRBJ2-5; 10 bases match TRBD2. The CDR3 runs to 16 residues. V was clipped by 0 bases and J by 5 bases; unmatched bases: 7. In germline, CDR1 is SGDLS, CDR2 YYNGEE.

As regards this clone: The sample contains more than one DNA sequence encoding this CDR3. The chain links TRBV5-4 to TRBJ1-1; D unclear. There are 13 residues in the CDR3. The germline gives CDR1 SGHNT, CDR2 YYREEE (reference sequence). Trimming pared 2 bases from V and 1 base from J, leaving 6 bases between. CDR3 loop: CASSLAANTEAFF. CDR3 in DNA: TGTGCCAGCAGCTTAGCGGCGAACACTGAAGCTTTCTTT.

J is TRBJ1-1 and V is TRBV20-1; D unclear. The V gene's germline CDR1 is DFQATT and CDR2 SNEGSKA (reference sequence). This CDR3 is 11 amino acids long. V shed 5 bases and J shed 5 bases, with 9 bases lying between them. The CDR3 region has the DNA TGCAGTGCTCTCTGGGGAACTGAAGCTTTCTTT. Amino acid sequence: CSALWGTEAFF.

For this clone: Other DNA sequences in the same sample also yield this CDR3. CDR3 in DNA: TGTGCCAGCAGGGCAACGACCTACGAGCAGTACTTC. Translating gives CASRATTYEQYF. This chain connects TRBV6-5 to TRBJ2-7; D not certain. V was trimmed by 6 bases and J by 2 bases, leaving 8 bases between them. The CDR3 has 12 residues. Germline values: CDR1 MNHEY, CDR2 SVGAGI.

The V call is TRBV29-1, the J call TRBJ2-3; 11 positions agree with TRBD2. The CDR3 is 17 amino acids. V was pared by 3 bases and J by 1 base, with 9 bases of the junction left unmatched. Germline V lookup: CDR1 SQVTM, CDR2 ANQGSEA. The CDR3, as DNA: TGCAGCGTTGAGGGTAGCGGGAGGGGCCTAGGCACAGATACGCAGTATTTT. The encoded protein is CSVEGSGRGLGTDTQYF.

On this clone itself: Its ends do not fully match the called genes, so a read error is possible. V gene TRBV28 combines with J gene TRBJ2-3; D uncertain. The CDR3 sequence is 12 residues long. Per the germline V gene, CDR1 is MDHEN and CDR2 is SYDVKM. The CDR3 DNA follows: TGTGCCAGCAGGCTGGCCACAAATACGCAGTATTTT. Its translation is CASRLATNTQYF.

Here the CDR3 reads CASSSPGLAGGEQFF. The CDR3 DNA reads TGTGCCAGCAGCTCACCAGGACTAGCGGGAGGTGAGCAGTTCTTC. The V gene is TRBV7-6, the J gene TRBJ2-1; 14 bases line up with TRBD2. The CDR3 consists of 15 residues. J was trimmed by 9 bases and V by 4 bases; bases with no gene match: 5. Germline V gene sequence: CDR1 SGHVS, CDR2 FNYEAQ.